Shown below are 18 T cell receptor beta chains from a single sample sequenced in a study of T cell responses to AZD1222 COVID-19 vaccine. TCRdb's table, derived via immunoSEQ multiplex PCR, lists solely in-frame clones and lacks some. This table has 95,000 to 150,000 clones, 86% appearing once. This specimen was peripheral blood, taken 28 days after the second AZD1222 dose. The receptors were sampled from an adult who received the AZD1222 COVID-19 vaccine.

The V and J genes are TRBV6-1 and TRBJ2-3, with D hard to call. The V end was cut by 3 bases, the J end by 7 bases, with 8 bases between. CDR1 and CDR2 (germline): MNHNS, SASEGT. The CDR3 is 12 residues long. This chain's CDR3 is CASSDRPNTQYF. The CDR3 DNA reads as TGTGCCAGCAGTGACAGGCCGAATACGCAGTATTTT.

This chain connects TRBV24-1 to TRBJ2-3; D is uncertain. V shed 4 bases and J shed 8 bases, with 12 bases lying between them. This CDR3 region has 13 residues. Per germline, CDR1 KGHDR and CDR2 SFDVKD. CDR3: CATSESLLPTQYF. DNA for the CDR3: TGTGCCACCAGTGAGTCGCTGCTCCCTACGCAGTATTTT.

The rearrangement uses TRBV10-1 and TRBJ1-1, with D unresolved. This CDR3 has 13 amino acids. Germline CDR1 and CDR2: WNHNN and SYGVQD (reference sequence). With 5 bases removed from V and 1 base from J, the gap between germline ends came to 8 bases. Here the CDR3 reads CASSSSTNTEAFF. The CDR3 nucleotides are TGCGCCAGCAGTTCCTCGACGAACACTGAAGCTTTCTTT.

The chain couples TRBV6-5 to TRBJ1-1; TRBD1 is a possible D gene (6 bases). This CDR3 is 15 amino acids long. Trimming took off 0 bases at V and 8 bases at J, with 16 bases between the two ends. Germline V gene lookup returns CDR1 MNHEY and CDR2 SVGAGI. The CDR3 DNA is TGTGCCAGCAGTTACTCGACAGGCTTAAGTGGAGAAGCTTTCTTT. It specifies CASSYSTGLSGEAFF.

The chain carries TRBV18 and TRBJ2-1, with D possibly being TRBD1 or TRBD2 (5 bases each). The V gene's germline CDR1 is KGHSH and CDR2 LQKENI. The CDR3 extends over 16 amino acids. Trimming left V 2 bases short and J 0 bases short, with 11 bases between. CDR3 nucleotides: TGTGCCAGCTCACCATCGTGGGGGAGCTCCTACAATGAGCAGTTCTTC. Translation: CASSPSWGSSYNEQFF.

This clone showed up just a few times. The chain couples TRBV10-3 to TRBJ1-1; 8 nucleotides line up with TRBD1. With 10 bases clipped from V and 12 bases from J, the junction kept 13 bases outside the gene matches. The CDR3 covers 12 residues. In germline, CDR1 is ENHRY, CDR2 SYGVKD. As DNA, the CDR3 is TGTGCCACCGAACCTACAGGGGGAAAAACTTTCTTT. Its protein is CATEPTGGKTFF.

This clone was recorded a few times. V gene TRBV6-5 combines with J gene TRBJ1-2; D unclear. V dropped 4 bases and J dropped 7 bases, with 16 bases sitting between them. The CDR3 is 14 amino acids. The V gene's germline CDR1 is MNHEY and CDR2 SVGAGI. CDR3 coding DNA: TGTGCCAGCAGTTTGGACCTGGGCAGAGGTGGCTACACCTTC. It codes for CASSLDLGRGGYTF.

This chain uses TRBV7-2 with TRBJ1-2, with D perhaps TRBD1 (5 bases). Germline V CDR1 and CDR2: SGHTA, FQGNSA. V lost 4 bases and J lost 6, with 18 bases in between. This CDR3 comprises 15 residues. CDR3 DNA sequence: TGTGCCAGCAGCTCAGAAAACCAGGGACGGGATGGCTACACCTTC. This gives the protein CASSSENQGRDGYTF.

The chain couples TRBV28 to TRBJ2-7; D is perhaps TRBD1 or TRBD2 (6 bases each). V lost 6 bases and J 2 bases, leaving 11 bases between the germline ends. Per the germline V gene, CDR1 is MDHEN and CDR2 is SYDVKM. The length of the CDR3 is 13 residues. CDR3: CASSDGGTYEQYF. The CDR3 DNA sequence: TGTGCCAGCAGCGACGGGGGCACCTACGAGCAGTACTTC.

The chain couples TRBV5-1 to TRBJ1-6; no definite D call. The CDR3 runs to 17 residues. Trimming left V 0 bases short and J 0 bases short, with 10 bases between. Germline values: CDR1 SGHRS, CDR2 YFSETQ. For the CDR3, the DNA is TGCGCCAGCAGCTTGGAACCCGGGAGCTCCTATAATTCACCCCTCCACTTT. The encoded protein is CASSLEPGSSYNSPLHF.

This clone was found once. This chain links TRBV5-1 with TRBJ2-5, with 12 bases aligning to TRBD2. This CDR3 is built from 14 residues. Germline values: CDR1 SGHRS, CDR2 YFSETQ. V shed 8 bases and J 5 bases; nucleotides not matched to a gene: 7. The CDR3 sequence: CASQTSGGPETQYF. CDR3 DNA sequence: TGCGCCAGTCAGACTAGCGGGGGCCCGGAGACCCAGTACTTC.

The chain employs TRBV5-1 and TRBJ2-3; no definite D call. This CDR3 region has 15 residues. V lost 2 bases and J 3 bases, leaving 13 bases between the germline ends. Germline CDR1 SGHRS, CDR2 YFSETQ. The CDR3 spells CASSFDSLKTDTQYF. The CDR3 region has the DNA TGCGCCAGCAGCTTTGATAGCCTTAAAACAGATACGCAGTATTTT.

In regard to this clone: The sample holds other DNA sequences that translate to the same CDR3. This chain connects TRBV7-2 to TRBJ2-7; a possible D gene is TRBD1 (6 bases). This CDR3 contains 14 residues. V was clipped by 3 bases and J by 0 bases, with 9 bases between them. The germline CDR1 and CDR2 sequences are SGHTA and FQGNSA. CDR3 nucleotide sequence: TGTGCCAGCAGCTTTGACAGGAGCTCCTACGAGCAGTACTTC. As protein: CASSFDRSSYEQYF. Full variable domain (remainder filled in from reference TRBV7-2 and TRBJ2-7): GAGVSQSPSNKVTEKGKDVELRCDPISGHTALYWYRQSLGQGLEFLIYFQGNSAPDKSGLPSDRFSAERTGGSVSTLTIQRTQQEDSAVYLCASSFDRSSYEQYFGPGTRLTVT.

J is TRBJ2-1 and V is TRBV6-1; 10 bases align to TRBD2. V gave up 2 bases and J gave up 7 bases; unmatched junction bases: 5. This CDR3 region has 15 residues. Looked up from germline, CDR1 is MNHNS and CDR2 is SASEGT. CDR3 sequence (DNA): TGTGCCAGCAGTGAACTAGCGGGGGCCCGGAATGAGCAGTTCTTC. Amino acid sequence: CASSELAGARNEQFF.

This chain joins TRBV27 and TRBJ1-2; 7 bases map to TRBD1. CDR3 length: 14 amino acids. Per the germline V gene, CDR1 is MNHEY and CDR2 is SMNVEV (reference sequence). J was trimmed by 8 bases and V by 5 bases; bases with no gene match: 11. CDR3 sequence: CASSPTRTGGGYTF. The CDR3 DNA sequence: TGTGCCAGCAGTCCAACCAGGACAGGCGGCGGCTACACCTTC.

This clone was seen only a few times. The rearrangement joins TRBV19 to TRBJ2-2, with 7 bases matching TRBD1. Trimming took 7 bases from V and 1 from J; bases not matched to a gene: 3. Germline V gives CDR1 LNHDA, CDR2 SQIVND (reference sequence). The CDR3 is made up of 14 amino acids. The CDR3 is CASMGQRNTGELFF. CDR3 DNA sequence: TGTGCCAGTATGGGACAGCGGAACACCGGGGAGCTGTTTTTT.

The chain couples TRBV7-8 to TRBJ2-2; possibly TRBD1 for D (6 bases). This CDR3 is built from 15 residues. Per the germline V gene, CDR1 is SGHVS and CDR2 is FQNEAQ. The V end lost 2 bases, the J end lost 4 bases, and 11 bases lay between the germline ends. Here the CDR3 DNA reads TGTGCCAGCAGCTTAACCCACAGGGCCACCGGGGAGCTGTTTTTT. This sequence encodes CASSLTHRATGELFF. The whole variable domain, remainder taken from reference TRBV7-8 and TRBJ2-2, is GAGVSQSPRYKVAKRGQDVALRCDPISGHVSLFWYQQALGQGPEFLTYFQNEAQLDKSGLPSDRFFAERPEGSVSTLKIQRTQQEDSAVYLCASSLTHRATGELFFGEGSRLTVL.

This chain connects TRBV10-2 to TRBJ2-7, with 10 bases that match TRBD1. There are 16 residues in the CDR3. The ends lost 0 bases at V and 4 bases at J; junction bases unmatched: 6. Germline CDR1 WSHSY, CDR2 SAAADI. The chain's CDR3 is CASSESTGTGVYEQYF. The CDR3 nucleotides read TGCGCCAGCAGTGAGTCAACCGGGACAGGGGTTTACGAGCAGTACTTC.